This paragraph reports one TCR beta chain. This table comes from immunoSEQ multiplex PCR, and its TCRdb copy is limited to in-frame clones, with some not included. Seen here are 38,000 or so clones, approximately 92% observed once, and the top ten hold around 1.2%. The sample comes from a study of T cell changes during pregnancy in multiple sclerosis. There are 15 residues in the CDR3. The V gene end was trimmed by 4 bases and the J gene end by 5 bases; junction bases not matched to a gene: 10. Germline lookup yields CDR1 SGHRS and CDR2 YFSETQ. The chain combines TRBV5-1 with TRBJ2-5; the match to TRBD1 covers 8 bases. The sequencing used peripheral blood, collected before pregnancy. This sequence originates from a female donor with multiple sclerosis, enrolled in a pregnancy study. CDR3 in DNA: TGCGCCAGCAGCCCCTCGACAGGGGAGCTGGAGACCCAGTACTTC. Its translation: CASSPSTGELETQYF.